Below are 8 T cell receptor beta chains sequenced from a single sample in a study of cytomegalovirus exposure and HLA in healthy donors. Generated by immunoSEQ multiplex PCR, the TCRdb table keeps only in-frame clones and is missing some. The sample has more than 85,000 clones; more than 85% are singletons. The sequencing input was PBMCs. The source of these receptors is a woman aged 18-29 years in good health and CMV-seropositive.

This clone occurred once. The chain recombines TRBV11-2 with TRBJ2-1; D is possibly TRBD1 (5 bases). This CDR3 comprises 13 residues. Germline-derived CDR1 and CDR2 are SGHAT and FQNNGV. Trimming removed 1 base at V and 5 bases at J, with 6 bases between. Here the CDR3 DNA reads TGTGCCAGCAGCTTAGGACAGCACAATGAGCAGTTCTTC. It yields the protein CASSLGQHNEQFF.

This sequence joins TRBV29-1 and TRBJ2-2; D might be TRBD2 (7 bases). Per germline, CDR1 SQVTM and CDR2 ANQGSEA. The CDR3 has 13 amino acids. Deletions cut 3 bases from V and 4 bases from J, with 9 bases between. DNA of the CDR3: TGCAGCGTTGACGCGGGGGCCACCGGGGAGCTGTTTTTT. The encoded protein is CSVDAGATGELFF.

This chain joins TRBV28 and TRBJ1-1; TRBD1 is a possible D gene (5 bases). V was pared by 2 bases and J by 6 bases, with 10 bases between. CDR1 and CDR2 from the germline V gene are MDHEN and SYDVKM. CDR3 length: 13 residues. Written as DNA, the CDR3 is TGTGCCAGCAGTTTAGGGGCCAGGGCTGAAGCTTTCTTT. Amino acids: CASSLGARAEAFF.

This clone occurred a few times. This chain connects TRBV19 to TRBJ1-1; D call uncertain. Germline V gene data show CDR1 as LNHDA and CDR2 as SQIVND (reference sequence). V lost 1 base to trimming and J lost 1 base, with 4 bases between them. This CDR3 region has 13 residues. The CDR3 spells CASSIGQNTEAFF. The CDR3 DNA is TGTGCCAGTAGTATAGGGCAGAACACTGAAGCTTTCTTT.

This chain joins TRBV18 and TRBJ1-2; 12 bases are shared with TRBD1. CDR1 is KGHSH, CDR2 LQKENI, per germline. The CDR3 has 17 amino acids. V gave up 2 bases and J gave up 0 bases; unmatched junction bases: 4. CDR3 region: CASSPGTGGQANYGYTF. The CDR3 nucleotides are TGTGCCAGCTCACCAGGGACAGGGGGCCAAGCTAACTATGGCTACACCTTC.

The V and J genes are TRBV7-6 and TRBJ2-7, with D hard to call. Germline V lookup: CDR1 SGHVS, CDR2 FNYEAQ. The CDR3 contains 14 residues. V was cut by 1 base and J by 3 bases, with 10 bases left in between. CDR3 DNA: TGTGCCAGCAGCTTAGAGAGTCATGTCTACGAGCAGTACTTC. Translated, it gives CASSLESHVYEQYF.

The chain recombines TRBV7-6 with TRBJ2-3; 7 bases match TRBD1. Trimming removed 4 bases from V and 5 bases from J; junction bases left unmatched: 3. The germline V gene encodes CDR1 SGHVS and CDR2 FNYEAQ. CDR3 length equals 13 residues. The CDR3 coding sequence is TGTGCCAGCAGCTCCTGGACAGGAGATACGCAGTATTTT. It is translated as CASSSWTGDTQYF.

The chain carries TRBV6-1 and TRBJ2-3; 9 positions agree with TRBD2. Germline CDR1 and CDR2: MNHNS and SASEGT. The V segment lost 5 bases and the J segment 3 bases; nucleotides outside the gene matches: 6. The CDR3 length is 15 residues. The CDR3 region is CASSSGGRRTDTQYF. DNA for the CDR3: TGTGCCAGCAGTAGCGGGGGGCGGAGAACAGATACGCAGTATTTT.